This T cell receptor beta chain was sequenced in a study of CD8 T cells in ankylosing spondylitis. Study observations and caveats: CD8+ disease-linked clones were present at relatively low frequencies in blood. Before this, some motif variants had been reported in reactive arthritis synovial fluid and blood. Reports say disease-linked clones showed up significantly more in matched ankylosing spondylitis synovial fluid. One TCR beta motif, made up of roughly eight highly homologous variants, appeared characteristic of ankylosing spondylitis blood.

V gave up 5 bases and J gave up 4 bases, with 14 bases separating them. The CDR3 has 14 residues. Each TCR beta library was made by quantitative 5'-RACE that incorporated molecular barcodes. Each CDR3 protein gets one entry after TCRdb re-called the 5' RACE reads with MiXCR. Of roughly 400,000 distinct CDR3 sequences listed, more than 20% are singletons. The sample holds many counts of this clonotype. What it recognizes is unknown. The sequence was obtained from a male donor with ankylosing spondylitis. This chain links TRBV12-3 or TRBV12-4 with TRBJ1-2; no definite D call. The sample was blood, either unsorted or a sorted T cell fraction (not recorded which). CDR3 protein: CASSLTGGFYGYTF. The CDR3, as DNA: TGTGCCAGCAGTCTCACGGGAGGCTTCTATGGCTACACCTTC.